The 8 T cell receptor beta chains reported below all come from one sample, sequenced in a study of CD8+ T cells in alopecia areata. RNA, once extracted, was reverse transcribed into cDNA for use as the sequencing template. The method was immunoSEQ multiplex PCR; TCRdb's version includes in-frame clones alone and lacks a portion of them. Among fewer than 110,000 clones listed, 80% to 90% were seen once. The treatment is: oral pan-JAK inhibitor, 5-10 mg twice daily. The specimen comprised CD8+ T cells sorted from blood, sampled between weeks 30 and 35, from a patient treated with tofacitinib. These receptors were collected from a human donor with alopecia areata.

This clone was counted once. The CDR3 reads CASSGGTGVGTEAFF. CDR3 nucleotides: TGTGCCAGCAGCGGAGGGACAGGGGTGGGCACTGAAGCTTTCTTT. V usage is TRBV9 and J usage is TRBJ1-1, with 10 nucleotides matching TRBD1. The CDR3 is 15 residues long. Germline-derived CDR1 and CDR2 are SGDLS and YYNGEE. Trimming at V came to 3 bases and at J to 4 bases, leaving 6 bases not matched to a gene.

The rearrangement uses TRBV27 and TRBJ1-1; D unclear. Trimming pared 2 bases from V and 4 bases from J, leaving 11 bases between. The CDR3 sequence is 14 residues long. CDR1 and CDR2 (germline): MNHEY, SMNVEV (reference sequence). CDR3 nucleotide sequence: TGTGCCAGCAGTTTAAAAGGGTGGGGCACTGAAGCTTTCTTT. This encodes CASSLKGWGTEAFF.

This clone was observed a few times. The rearrangement links TRBV2 to TRBJ1-1; D call uncertain. The CDR3 length is 13 residues. The germline V and J ends were trimmed by 1 base and 1 base, with 4 bases remaining between them. Germline V gives CDR1 SNHLY, CDR2 FYNNEI. CDR3 nucleotide sequence: TGTGCCAGCAGTGAAGTCGGGAACACTGAAGCTTTCTTT. Translating it yields CASSEVGNTEAFF. The whole variable domain, remainder taken from reference TRBV2 and TRBJ1-1, is EPEVTQTPSHQVTQMGQEVILRCVPISNHLYFYWYRQILGQKVEFLVSFYNNEISEKSEIFDDQFSVERPDGSNFTLKIRSTKLEDSAMYFCASSEVGNTEAFFGQGTRLTVV.

This chain connects TRBV11-2 to TRBJ2-3; D uncertain. Germline CDR1 reads SGHAT; CDR2 reads FQNNGV. V lost 4 bases and J 5 bases, leaving 7 bases between the germline ends. There are 12 residues in the CDR3. CDR3 in amino acids: CASSSGLDTQYF. CDR3 coding DNA: TGTGCCAGCAGCTCTGGATTAGATACGCAGTATTTT.

V usage is TRBV27 and J usage is TRBJ2-1, with 11 positions matching TRBD2. J lost 3 bases, V lost 5 bases, and 3 bases had no gene match. This CDR3 has 15 residues. CDR1 and CDR2 from the germline V gene are MNHEY and SMNVEV (reference sequence). The CDR3: CASSIGTSGYNEQFF. In nucleotides, the CDR3 is TGTGCCAGCAGTATCGGGACTAGCGGCTACAATGAGCAGTTCTTC.

V gene TRBV5-6 combines with J gene TRBJ2-3, with 9 positions matching TRBD2. The CDR3 loop spans 16 amino acids. Looked up from germline, CDR1 is SGHDT and CDR2 is YYEEEE. Losses at the gene ends were 3 bases for V and 0 bases for J; bases not matched to a gene: 5. The CDR3 loop reads CASSSTSGYSTDTQYF. As DNA, the CDR3 is TGTGCCAGCAGCTCGACTAGCGGCTATAGCACAGATACGCAGTATTTT.

V is TRBV18 and J is TRBJ1-4, with a weak D call TRBD1 (6 bases). The germline V gene encodes CDR1 KGHSH and CDR2 LQKENI. V dropped 6 bases and J dropped 3 bases, with 11 bases sitting between them. The CDR3 sequence is 14 residues long. The CDR3 loop is CASSPTGSNEKLFF. The CDR3 bases are TGTGCCAGCTCCCCGACAGGTTCTAATGAAAAACTGTTTTTT.

The chain couples TRBV19 to TRBJ2-1, with 10 bases lining up with TRBD2. The CDR3 consists of 13 residues. J gave up 7 bases and V 6 bases, and 3 bases lay outside the gene matches. Germline-derived CDR1 and CDR2 are LNHDA and SQIVND (reference sequence). CDR3 residues: CASSLAGVNEQFF. For the CDR3, the DNA is TGTGCCAGTAGCCTAGCGGGAGTTAATGAGCAGTTCTTC.